The 18 T cell receptor beta chains below come from one sample, sequenced in a study of blood T cell repertoires in COVID-19. TCRdb's copy holds only in-frame clones and misses some; the assay was immunoSEQ multiplex PCR. The sample lists around 45,000 clones; 91% were seen once. The source material was peripheral blood. These receptors all come from a man aged 65 to 85 with active COVID-19.

The chain employs TRBV7-2 and TRBJ2-5; TRBD1 agrees at 7 bases. V shed 5 bases, J shed 5 bases, and the junction held 8 bases outside the gene matches. Germline assignment: CDR1 SGHTA and CDR2 FQGNSA. The CDR3 contains 14 residues. This chain's CDR3 is CASSNARGIETQYF. The CDR3 DNA follows: TGTGCCAGCAGCAACGCCAGGGGGATCGAGACCCAGTACTTC.

This clone was observed a handful of times. Here the CDR3 reads CATSRDLGFRNTIYF. The CDR3 DNA follows: TGTGCCACCAGCAGAGATCTCGGGTTCAGAAACACCATATATTTT. The chain has TRBV15 and TRBJ1-3; D call uncertain. V was trimmed by 0 bases and J by 5 bases, leaving 11 bases between them. This CDR3 has 15 amino acids. From germline, CDR1 is LNHNV and CDR2 YYDKDF (reference sequence). The full variable domain, with the rest looked up from reference TRBV15 and TRBJ1-3, is DAMVIQNPRYQVTQFGKPVTLSCSQTLNHNVMYWYQQKSSQAPKLLFHYYDKDFNNEADTPDNFQSRRPNTSFCFLDIRSPGLGDTAMYLCATSRDLGFRNTIYFGEGSWLTVV.

The chain joins TRBV10-3 to TRBJ1-2, with no clear D. Trimming cost V 3 bases and J 1 base, with 6 bases left between them. Germline CDR1 reads ENHRY; CDR2 reads SYGVKD. The CDR3 is 13 residues long. CDR3 nucleotides: TGTGCCATCAGTGATGGGCTTAACTATGGCTACACCTTC. This translates into CAISDGLNYGYTF.

This clone was counted a single time. This rearrangement joins TRBV4-1 to TRBJ2-1, with no clear D. Trimming removed 1 base from V and 8 bases from J, with 6 bases in between. The CDR3 totals 12 residues. Germline V gene lookup returns CDR1 MGHRA and CDR2 YSYEKL. The CDR3 region has the DNA TGCGCCAGCAGCCAAGTAAGAGATGAGCAGTTCTTC. Translated, it gives CASSQVRDEQFF.

The chain joins TRBV5-1 to TRBJ2-7; D is unresolved. V was clipped by 0 bases and J by 5 bases, with 12 bases between them. This CDR3 is 14 amino acids long. Germline values: CDR1 SGHRS, CDR2 YFSETQ. The CDR3: CASSLGGRVNEQYF. The CDR3, as DNA: TGCGCCAGCAGCTTGGGTGGTCGGGTAAACGAGCAGTACTTC.

This chain uses TRBV5-1 with TRBJ2-7; 10 bases are shared with TRBD1. CDR3 length equals 14 residues. The trim removed 7 bases at V and 7 bases at J, leaving 11 bases unmatched. Germline CDR1 and CDR2: SGHRS and YFSETQ. The CDR3 here is CASQRDRGQGEQYF. The CDR3 region has the DNA TGCGCCAGCCAGAGAGACAGGGGGCAGGGAGAGCAGTACTTC.

The chain combines TRBV28 with TRBJ1-2, with a tentative D call TRBD1 (5 bases). V was cut by 5 bases and J by 4 bases, with 20 bases left in between. Germline V gene data show CDR1 as MDHEN and CDR2 as SYDVKM. This CDR3 is built from 16 residues. As DNA, the CDR3 is TGTGCCAGCAGTCCCCCGCAGCGGGGCTACGGCTATGGCTACACCTTC. Translated, it gives CASSPPQRGYGYGYTF.

The rearrangement links TRBV5-5 to TRBJ2-2; TRBD1 agrees at 12 bases. In germline, CDR1 is SGHKS, CDR2 YYEKEE (reference sequence). The CDR3 has 16 residues. V was clipped by 4 bases and J by 4 bases; unmatched bases: 5. Here the CDR3 reads CASSAGQGATTGELFF. The CDR3 DNA reads as TGTGCCAGCAGCGCGGGACAGGGGGCGACCACCGGGGAGCTGTTTTTT.

This chain uses TRBV10-3 with TRBJ2-7; D may be TRBD1 (5 bases). The germline gives CDR1 ENHRY, CDR2 SYGVKD. Trimming pared 0 bases from V and 2 bases from J, leaving 14 bases between. CDR3 length: 16 amino acids. The CDR3 DNA reads TGTGCCATCAGTGAGTCGAAAGTCAGGGTGACCTACGAGCAGTACTTC. Its translation: CAISESKVRVTYEQYF.

The chain joins TRBV11-2 to TRBJ2-2; D is uncertain. Germline lookup yields CDR1 SGHAT and CDR2 FQNNGV. The CDR3 consists of 15 residues. The V and J ends lost 2 bases and 1 base respectively, with 8 bases between them. Written as DNA, the CDR3 is TGTGCCAGCAGCTTAACCGACTGGAACACCGGGGAGCTGTTTTTT. Encoded protein: CASSLTDWNTGELFF.

This clone was seen once. V gene TRBV9 combines with J gene TRBJ1-2; no definite D call. The V and J ends lost 1 base and 4 bases respectively, with 8 bases between them. Germline V lookup: CDR1 SGDLS, CDR2 YYNGEE. This CDR3 contains 13 residues. The CDR3, as DNA: TGTGCCAGCAGCGTACTAGGTTCCTATGGCTACACCTTC. This encodes CASSVLGSYGYTF.

V and J are TRBV6-5 and TRBJ2-1, with D maybe TRBD1 (6 bases). The CDR3 is made up of 15 amino acids. In germline, CDR1 is MNHEY, CDR2 SVGAGI. Deletions cut 8 bases from V and 0 bases from J, with 14 bases between. The chain's CDR3 is CASLGQGPSYNEQFF. The CDR3 DNA follows: TGTGCCAGCTTGGGTCAGGGGCCCTCCTACAATGAGCAGTTCTTC.

The rearrangement links TRBV11-2 to TRBJ2-1, with 10 bases aligning to TRBD2. Germline lookup yields CDR1 SGHAT and CDR2 FQNNGV. The CDR3 sequence is 15 residues long. V trimming: 1 base; J trimming: 7 bases; junction bases outside the gene matches: 4. The CDR3 DNA follows: TGTGCCAGCAGCTTAGCACTAGCGGGGCGGAATGAGCAGTTCTTC. Protein sequence: CASSLALAGRNEQFF.

The chain couples TRBV7-2 to TRBJ1-2, with 11 bases identical to TRBD1. Germline-derived CDR1 and CDR2 are SGHTA and FQGNSA. The trim removed 4 bases at V and 4 bases at J, leaving 5 bases unmatched. CDR3 length: 15 residues. The DNA of the CDR3 is TGTGCCAGCAGCTCCGGACAGGGGGCCATCTATGGCTACACCTTC. Translating it yields CASSSGQGAIYGYTF.

This clone was picked up one time. The rearrangement joins TRBV28 to TRBJ2-3; 10 positions agree with TRBD2. The germline CDR1 and CDR2 sequences are MDHEN and SYDVKM. The CDR3 sequence is 13 residues long. Trimming cost V 6 bases and J 13 bases; bases outside gene matches: 10. CDR3 region: CASRRSGGRVEYF. The CDR3 region has the DNA TGTGCCAGCAGGCGTAGCGGGGGGCGGGTTGAGTATTTT. Based on the CDR3 plus reference TRBV28 and TRBJ2-3, the full variable domain is DVKVTQSSRYLVKRTGEKVFLECVQDMDHENMFWYRQDPGLGLRLIYFSYDVKMKEKGDIPEGYSVSREKKERFSLILESASTNQTSMYLCASRRSGGRVEYFGPGTRLTVL.

V and J are TRBV27 and TRBJ1-6; D might be TRBD1 (6 bases). With 3 bases removed from V and 5 bases from J, the gap between germline ends came to 11 bases. Germline assignment: CDR1 MNHEY and CDR2 SMNVEV (reference sequence). This CDR3 comprises 15 residues. CDR3 DNA sequence: TGTGCCAGCAGTTTGACAACAGGGCATAATTCACCCCTCCACTTT. It yields the protein CASSLTTGHNSPLHF.

This chain joins TRBV12-3 or TRBV12-4 and TRBJ2-7, with D perhaps matching TRBD1 (5 bases). This CDR3 contains 13 residues. Trimming stripped 7 bases from V and 7 bases from J, with 17 bases between. The CDR3 sequence is CASTPGGAREQYF. The CDR3 DNA reads as TGTGCCAGCACCCCTGGTGGGGCGCGGGAGCAGTACTTC.

The V gene is TRBV7-9, the J gene TRBJ1-1; 8 nucleotides agree with TRBD1. The CDR3 length is 18 residues. CDR1 and CDR2 from the germline V gene are SEHNR and FQNEAQ (reference sequence). After removal of 5 bases from V and 0 bases from J, the junction contained 14 bases not matched to a gene. Written as DNA, the CDR3 is TGTGCCAGCAGCCGGTTGGGCCAGGGGGCGAATATGAACACTGAAGCTTTCTTT. It yields the protein CASSRLGQGANMNTEAFF.